This T cell receptor (beta chain) comes out of a study of T cell changes during pregnancy in multiple sclerosis. Assay used: immunoSEQ multiplex PCR; TCRdb lists only in-frame clones, some missing. This table has roughly 63,000 clones, roughly 87% appearing once. This sequence was found in a female donor in good health, enrolled as a control in a pregnancy study. This specimen consisted of peripheral blood, obtained in the second trimester of pregnancy.

The CDR3 loop is CASSAELADTDTQYF. As DNA, the CDR3 is TGTGCCAGCAGTGCCGAACTAGCGGACACAGATACGCAGTATTTT. The gene calls are TRBV6-5 and TRBJ2-3; TRBD2 agrees at 8 bases. Germline V gene data show CDR1 as MNHEY and CDR2 as SVGAGI. The CDR3 sequence is 15 residues long. V was pared by 5 bases and J by 2 bases, with 6 bases of the junction left unmatched.